This T cell receptor beta chain was captured by sequencing in a study of T cells after yellow fever vaccination. Whole-study results and caveats: Most primary-vaccination clones reappeared after the booster (less than 98% CD4, approximately 88% CD8). Just a small share of clonotypes turned up in the CD4 compartment as well as the CD8 compartment.

TCRdb analysed the 5' RACE reads with MiXCR anew, one entry per CDR3 protein. Of about 320,000 distinct CDR3 sequences in the sample, over 3.5% are singletons; the top ten hold approximately 20%. About this clonotype: The antigen remains undetermined.

This clonotype was obtained from a man younger than 35 who received the YFV17D yellow fever vaccine. The sequencing here drew on PBMCs, taken 15 days after the yellow fever booster vaccination.

The CDR3 DNA is TGTGCCAGCAGCTATGGAGCGGGGAAAGATACGCAGTATTTT. Translated: CASSYGAGKDTQYF. The chain uses TRBV5-6 and TRBJ2-3, with 7 positions matching TRBD2. Germline V gene data show CDR1 as SGHDT and CDR2 as YYEEEE. The trim removed 3 bases at V and 5 bases at J, leaving 6 bases unmatched. CDR3 length: 14 amino acids.